Listed below are T cell receptor beta chains from one sample, sequenced in a study of shared clonotypes between healthy human individuals. This table comes from immunoSEQ multiplex PCR, and its TCRdb copy is limited to in-frame clones, with some not included. Of millions of clones in the sample, 85% to 95% were seen once. Specimen: naive CD8+ T cells sorted from blood. The receptors derive from a man aged 18-30 years in good health. Each CDR3 is given with its conserved first and last residue. D genes are given only for firm matches. Not all rows give a size; the values are once, few, many and, for expanded clones, a class.

J gene: TRBJ2-7
V gene: TRBV29-1
clone size: .
D gene: .
CDR3 protein: CSVELDRNYEQYF
CDR3 DNA: TGCAGCGTCGAATTAGACAGGAACTACGAGCAGTACTTC

J gene: TRBJ2-1
V gene: TRBV9
clone size: .
D gene: TRBD1
CDR3 protein: CASSAPGQGFNEQFF
CDR3 DNA: TGTGCCAGCAGCGCCCCGGGACAGGGCTTCAATGAGCAGTTCTTC

J gene: TRBJ2-7
V gene: TRBV4-1
clone size: .
D gene: .
CDR3 protein: CASSQVGSTYEQYF
CDR3 DNA: TGCGCCAGCAGCCAAGTAGGGAGTACCTACGAGCAGTACTTC

J gene: TRBJ2-7
V gene: TRBV19
clone size: .
D gene: .
CDR3 protein: CASSTDTPGAYEQYF
CDR3 DNA: TGTGCCAGTAGCACAGACACGCCCGGAGCCTACGAGCAGTACTTC

J gene: TRBJ2-1
V gene: TRBV4-1
clone size: .
D gene: TRBD1
CDR3 protein: CASSPWDRNNEQFF
CDR3 DNA: TGCGCCAGCAGCCCATGGGACAGGAACAATGAGCAGTTCTTC

J gene: TRBJ1-2
V gene: TRBV7-9
clone size: .
D gene: .
CDR3 protein: CASSPGGYNYGYTF
CDR3 DNA: TGTGCCAGCAGCCCTGGAGGGTATAACTATGGCTACACCTTC

J gene: TRBJ1-2
V gene: TRBV7-9
clone size: .
D gene: .
CDR3 protein: CASSLEGNGYTF
CDR3 DNA: TGTGCCAGCAGCTTAGAAGGGAATGGCTACACCTTC

J gene: TRBJ2-7
V gene: TRBV10-3
clone size: .
D gene: TRBD1
CDR3 protein: CAIGTGVSYEQYF
CDR3 DNA: TGTGCCATCGGGACAGGGGTCTCCTACGAGCAGTACTTC

J gene: TRBJ2-7
V gene: TRBV4-2
clone size: .
D gene: TRBD1
CDR3 protein: CASSQTGGMDEQYF
CDR3 DNA: TGTGCCAGCAGCCAGACAGGGGGCATGGACGAGCAGTACTTC

J gene: TRBJ2-7
V gene: TRBV27
clone size: .
D gene: .
CDR3 protein: CASSLLGLNYEQYF
CDR3 DNA: TGTGCCAGCAGTTTACTCGGACTGAACTACGAGCAGTACTTC

J gene: TRBJ2-5
V gene: TRBV19
clone size: .
D gene: .
CDR3 protein: CASSIMETQYF
CDR3 DNA: TGTGCCAGTAGTATAATGGAGACCCAGTACTTC

J gene: TRBJ1-1
V gene: TRBV29-1
clone size: .
D gene: TRBD1
CDR3 protein: CSVDWGVTGTGPNTEAFF
CDR3 DNA: TGCAGCGTGGATTGGGGGGTCACCGGGACAGGGCCGAACACTGAAGCTTTCTTT

J gene: TRBJ2-3
V gene: TRBV29-1
clone size: once
D gene: TRBD2
CDR3 protein: CSVGAGGSTDTQYF
CDR3 DNA: TGCAGCGTTGGAGCGGGGGGTAGCACAGATACGCAGTATTTT

J gene: TRBJ1-1
V gene: TRBV7-2
clone size: .
D gene: .
CDR3 protein: CASSYPGSDRYTLTEAFF
CDR3 DNA: TGTGCCAGCAGCTATCCGGGTTCCGATCGGTATACCCTCACTGAAGCTTTCTTT

J gene: TRBJ1-1
V gene: TRBV29-1
clone size: .
D gene: TRBD1
CDR3 protein: CSVPTGENTEAFF
CDR3 DNA: TGCAGCGTACCGACAGGGGAGAACACTGAAGCTTTCTTT

J gene: TRBJ2-3
V gene: TRBV12-5
clone size: .
D gene: .
CDR3 protein: CASGPGFGDTQYF
CDR3 DNA: TGTGCTAGTGGTCCAGGGTTTGGAGATACGCAGTATTTT

J gene: TRBJ1-1
V gene: TRBV11-2
clone size: .
D gene: .
CDR3 protein: CASSLDRRVVGDTEAFF
CDR3 DNA: TGTGCCAGCAGCTTAGATCGACGGGTAGTTGGAGACACTGAAGCTTTCTTT

J gene: TRBJ1-1
V gene: TRBV7-2
clone size: .
D gene: .
CDR3 protein: CASSRRSTEAFF
CDR3 DNA: TGTGCCAGCAGCCGCCGCTCCACTGAAGCTTTCTTT

J gene: TRBJ2-7
V gene: TRBV27
clone size: .
D gene: TRBD1
CDR3 protein: CASSPQPGTGVDEQYF
CDR3 DNA: TGTGCCAGCAGTCCCCAACCCGGGACAGGAGTAGACGAGCAGTACTTC

J gene: TRBJ2-6
V gene: TRBV11-2
clone size: .
D gene: .
CDR3 protein: CASPPRGAGANVLTF
CDR3 DNA: TGTGCCAGCCCTCCTCGCGGCGCTGGGGCCAACGTCCTGACTTTC

J gene: TRBJ2-1
V gene: TRBV5-4
clone size: .
D gene: TRBD2
CDR3 protein: CASSLGETSLEQFF
CDR3 DNA: TGTGCCAGCAGCTTGGGTGAGACTAGCCTTGAGCAGTTCTTC

J gene: TRBJ2-3
V gene: TRBV10-2
clone size: .
D gene: .
CDR3 protein: CASTPGDTQYF
CDR3 DNA: TGCGCCAGCACCCCGGGAGATACGCAGTATTTT

J gene: TRBJ2-7
V gene: TRBV21-1
clone size: .
D gene: .
CDR3 protein: CASVSGDSLSYEQYF
CDR3 DNA: TGTGCCAGCGTCTCCGGGGACTCCCTCTCCTACGAGCAGTACTTC

J gene: TRBJ2-7
V gene: TRBV5-1
clone size: .
D gene: TRBD1
CDR3 protein: CASSLAPGGNEQYF
CDR3 DNA: TGCGCCAGCAGCTTGGCACCAGGGGGCAACGAGCAGTACTTC

J gene: TRBJ2-3
V gene: TRBV2
clone size: .
D gene: .
CDR3 protein: CASMRGSTDTQYF
CDR3 DNA: TGTGCCAGCATGAGGGGGAGCACAGATACGCAGTATTTT

J gene: TRBJ2-1
V gene: TRBV2
clone size: .
D gene: TRBD2
CDR3 protein: CASSASGASVEQFF
CDR3 DNA: TGTGCCAGCAGTGCCAGCGGGGCCAGTGTTGAGCAGTTCTTC